The 30 T cell receptor beta chains below come from one sample, sequenced in a study of vaccination and CD4 T cells after COVID-19. Treatment of the sample: roughly 11-day PBMC culture with coronavirus spike peptide pools or control peptides (ViraFEST assay). At the Johns Hopkins FTIC core, DNA taken from cultured CD4+ T cells was sequenced by way of the Oncomine TCR Beta short-read assay. MiXCR, applied by TCRdb to the PCR reads, yields one record per CDR3 protein. The sample contains about 20,000 distinct CDR3 sequences, roughly 51% of which appear only once. These TCRs' antigens remain unknown. The sequencing here drew on CD4+ T cells from blood, cultured in vitro, taken before SARS-CoV-2 vaccination. Every receptor here comes from a human donor who had recovered from COVID-19.

V gene TRBV5-1 combines with J gene TRBJ1-1, with D perhaps matching TRBD1 (6 bases). The CDR3 sequence is 14 residues long. Trimming pared 1 base from V and 4 bases from J, leaving 11 bases between. CDR1 and CDR2 (germline): SGHRS, YFSETQ. This chain's CDR3 is CASSLTGTGTEAFF. The CDR3 bases are TGCGCCAGCAGCTTGACAGGGACCGGCACTGAAGCTTTCTTT.

The genes are TRBV24-1 and TRBJ2-2; 7 bases are a match to TRBD1. Germline V gene lookup returns CDR1 KGHDR and CDR2 SFDVKD. The V and J ends lost 2 bases and 4 bases, in that order; junction bases with no gene match: 6. The CDR3 consists of 16 residues. CDR3 DNA sequence: TGTGCCACCAGTGATTGGGCCGGGACAGCCACCGGGGAGCTGTTTTTT. This translates into CATSDWAGTATGELFF.

Note on this clonotype: It may be a read error: a sequence one base away is much more abundant. The V gene is TRBV6-5, the J gene TRBJ2-7; weak D call: TRBD2 (5 bases). V gave up 4 bases and J gave up 9 bases, with 16 bases separating them. Germline CDR1 MNHEY, CDR2 SVGAGI. This CDR3 has 13 residues. CDR3 protein: CASSCASSYGQYF. The CDR3 DNA is TGTGCCAGCAGTTGCGCTTCTAGCTATGGGCAGTACTTC.

V gene TRBV12-3 or TRBV12-4 combines with J gene TRBJ2-4; D may correspond to TRBD1 or TRBD2 (5 bases each). Trimming left V 6 bases short and J 6 bases short, with 18 bases between. The CDR3 runs 15 residues. CDR3 in DNA: TGTGCCAGCAGCAGTAAGCGAGGGGATGGAAACATTCAGTACTTC. This sequence encodes CASSSKRGDGNIQYF.

This clonotype came up a few times. The gene calls are TRBV10-3 and TRBJ2-3, with 16 bases lining up with TRBD2. Germline lookup yields CDR1 ENHRY and CDR2 SYGVKD. The CDR3 totals 19 residues. The V gene end was trimmed by 6 bases and the J gene end by 2 bases; junction bases not matched to a gene: 11. The CDR3 spells CAIRGTSGRVPLPTDTQYF. In DNA form, the CDR3 reads TGTGCCATCAGGGGGACTAGCGGGAGGGTCCCCCTACCCACAGATACGCAGTATTTT.

There are a few counts of this clonotype. V and J are TRBV7-8 and TRBJ1-5, with D perhaps TRBD1 (6 bases). Trimming removed 3 bases from V and 5 bases from J, with 17 bases in between. CDR1 SGHVS and CDR2 FQNEAQ come from the germline V gene. This CDR3 contains 16 residues. The CDR3, as DNA: TGTGCCAGCAGCTTCGAAGACAGGTGGGATTATCAGCCCCAGCATTTT. This sequence encodes CASSFEDRWDYQPQHF.

This chain joins TRBV4-2 and TRBJ2-5; 11 nucleotides agree with TRBD1. This CDR3 has 17 amino acids. Trimming took 2 bases from V and 4 from J; bases not matched to a gene: 9. Germline loops: CDR1 LGHNA, CDR2 YNFKEQ. The CDR3: CASSQKGPGQGGETQYF. The CDR3 nucleotides are TGTGCCAGCAGCCAAAAGGGCCCGGGACAGGGGGGAGAGACCCAGTACTTC.

The CDR3 reads CSETRRGGEGYNEQFF. CDR3 DNA: TGCAGTGAGACACGACGGGGCGGGGAGGGCTACAATGAGCAGTTCTTC. This chain uses TRBV20-1 with TRBJ2-1, with 7 bases identical to TRBD2. Trimming took 7 bases from V and 3 from J; bases not matched to a gene: 15. The CDR3 runs 16 residues. The V gene's germline CDR1 is DFQATT and CDR2 SNEGSKA (reference sequence).

The rearrangement uses TRBV7-9 and TRBJ1-6, with D uncertain. The CDR3 is made up of 16 amino acids. Looked up from germline, CDR1 is SEHNR and CDR2 is FQNEAQ (reference sequence). The V gene lost 3 bases and the J gene lost 8 bases, with 17 bases spanning the gap. The CDR3 spells CASSFSSLGGDSPLHF. CDR3 DNA: TGTGCCAGCAGCTTTTCGTCCCTCGGAGGTGATTCACCCCTCCACTTT.

This clonotype was detected a few times. The chain links TRBV19 to TRBJ2-2; TRBD1 matches at 7 bases. This CDR3 is 11 amino acids long. The V and J ends lost 8 bases and 6 bases, in that order; junction bases with no gene match: 0. Germline V lookup: CDR1 LNHDA, CDR2 SQIVND (reference sequence). DNA for the CDR3: TGTGCCAGTCAGGGGGCCGGGGAGCTGTTTTTT. This codes for CASQGAGELFF.

A few counts support this clonotype. The V call is TRBV20-1, the J call TRBJ2-1; possibly TRBD2 for D (6 bases). Per the germline V gene, CDR1 is DFQATT and CDR2 is SNEGSKA (reference sequence). V lost 2 bases, J lost 9 bases, and 14 bases lay in between. This CDR3 is built from 13 residues. As DNA, the CDR3 is TGCAGTGCTAGACCCACCGGGGAGGTTGAGCAGTTCTTC. Protein: CSARPTGEVEQFF.

This chain links TRBV19 with TRBJ2-6, with no clear D. CDR3 length equals 15 residues. The germline V gene has CDR1 LNHDA and CDR2 SQIVND (reference sequence). The V and J ends lost 6 bases and 0 bases respectively, with 9 bases between them. CDR3 region: CASRRRHSGANVLTF. DNA for the CDR3: TGTGCCAGTAGGAGAAGACACTCTGGGGCCAACGTCCTGACTTTC.

The chain combines TRBV29-1 with TRBJ1-1, with TRBD1 identical over 7 bases. V dropped 8 bases and J dropped 4; count of bases not matched to a gene: 7. This CDR3 is 12 amino acids long. From germline, CDR1 is SQVTM and CDR2 ANQGSEA. CDR3 protein: CSTRQGVTEAFF. Written as DNA, the CDR3 is TGCAGCACGCGACAGGGCGTCACTGAAGCTTTCTTT.

The chain is built from TRBV6-5 and TRBJ1-1; the D gene is possibly TRBD1 (5 bases). Trimming removed 2 bases from V and 2 bases from J, with 6 bases in between. CDR1 MNHEY and CDR2 SVGAGI come from the germline V gene. The CDR3 is 13 residues long. The DNA for the CDR3 is TGTGCCAGCAGTTACGGGGGTAACACTGAAGCTTTCTTT. Protein: CASSYGGNTEAFF.

This clonotype turned up a few times. The chain recombines TRBV7-9 with TRBJ2-5; no definite D call. CDR1 and CDR2 (germline): SEHNR, FQNEAQ (reference sequence). V was shortened by 3 bases and J by 6 bases, with 8 bases between the two germline ends. The CDR3 totals 12 residues. CDR3 residues: CASSFELQTQYF. The CDR3 nucleotides are TGTGCCAGCAGCTTCGAGCTTCAGACCCAGTACTTC.

The V and J genes are TRBV20-1 and TRBJ1-5, with D perhaps TRBD1 (5 bases). The CDR3 length is 15 residues. V gave up 1 base and J gave up 9 bases, with 19 bases separating them. Per germline, CDR1 DFQATT and CDR2 SNEGSKA (reference sequence). The CDR3 loop reads CSARVPGDRTGPQHF. CDR3 nucleotide sequence: TGCAGTGCTAGAGTGCCGGGGGACCGCACGGGGCCCCAGCATTTT.

The V gene is TRBV7-9, the J gene TRBJ2-3, with D perhaps matching TRBD1 or TRBD2 (6 bases each). The germline CDR1 and CDR2 sequences are SEHNR and FQNEAQ (reference sequence). V was shortened by 5 bases and J by 1 base, with 13 bases between the two germline ends. The CDR3 runs 15 residues. The CDR3 DNA reads as TGTGCCAGCAGCCCCGGGGGCCTTGGCACAGATACGCAGTATTTT. It codes for CASSPGGLGTDTQYF.

V is TRBV20-1 and J is TRBJ2-7, with unresolved D. The CDR3 contains 10 residues. Trimming removed 4 bases from V and 7 bases from J, with 8 bases in between. Germline V gene sequence: CDR1 DFQATT, CDR2 SNEGSKA (reference sequence). CDR3 nucleotide sequence: TGCAGTGCTAAATCACATGAGCAGTACTTC. Amino acid sequence: CSAKSHEQYF.

The CDR3: CASSPLQGVSTEQYF. The CDR3 bases are TGTGCCAGCAGCCCACTACAGGGGGTGTCTACAGAGCAGTACTTC. The V gene is TRBV27, the J gene TRBJ2-7; the match to TRBD1 covers 8 bases. The V gene's germline CDR1 is MNHEY and CDR2 SMNVEV (reference sequence). V lost 6 bases and J lost 7; bases outside the gene matches: 14. The CDR3 is made up of 15 amino acids.

The J gene is TRBJ2-1, the V gene TRBV5-1, with 7 bases lining up with TRBD2. V lost 6 bases and J lost 2; bases outside the gene matches: 8. CDR3 length: 15 residues. The germline CDR1 and CDR2 sequences are SGHRS and YFSETQ. CDR3 sequence (DNA): TGCGCCAGCAAACCTGGCGGGAGTCCCTACAATGAGCAGTTCTTC. Translating it yields CASKPGGSPYNEQFF.

This chain uses TRBV7-9 with TRBJ2-7; D gene ambiguous. The CDR3 consists of 11 residues. The V gene's germline CDR1 is SEHNR and CDR2 FQNEAQ (reference sequence). V gave up 3 bases and J gave up 5 bases, with 5 bases separating them. CDR3 residues: CASSLDHEQYF. DNA of the CDR3: TGTGCCAGCAGCTTGGACCACGAGCAGTACTTC.

Details on this clonotype: Germline and junction disagree at one end, which may indicate a read error. This chain joins TRBV7-7 and TRBJ2-2; 8 bases align to TRBD2. This CDR3 spans 16 amino acids. Germline V CDR1 and CDR2: SSHAT, FNYEAQ (reference sequence). DNA for the CDR3: TGTGCTAGCAGCTTAGTAGCGGGGCATGGGACCGGGGAGCTGTTTTTT. Encoded protein: CASSLVAGHGTGELFF.

This clonotype was counted a few times. This sequence joins TRBV19 and TRBJ1-1, with D possibly TRBD1 on 6 matching bases. CDR3 length equals 12 residues. Between the trimmed V and J ends, which lost 5 bases and 11 bases, there was a span of 15 bases. Germline assignment: CDR1 LNHDA and CDR2 SQIVND (reference sequence). As DNA, the CDR3 is TGTGCCAGTAGTGCCACAGGGAAATACGCTTTCTTT. The encoded protein is CASSATGKYAFF.

The chain recombines TRBV27 with TRBJ1-6; possibly TRBD1 for D (5 bases). The CDR3 loop spans 14 amino acids. Germline V gene sequence: CDR1 MNHEY, CDR2 SMNVEV (reference sequence). V was trimmed by 5 bases and J by 8 bases, leaving 13 bases between them. CDR3 in amino acids: CASSRGEKDSPLHF. CDR3 bases: TGTGCCAGCAGTCGGGGGGAAAAAGATTCACCCCTCCACTTT.

There are a few counts of this clonotype. V usage is TRBV15 and J usage is TRBJ1-3; D remains unclear. This CDR3 spans 12 amino acids. V gave up 7 bases and J gave up 2 bases, with 6 bases separating them. CDR1 LNHNV and CDR2 YYDKDF come from the germline V gene (reference sequence). The CDR3: CATIGPGNTIYF. Written as DNA, the CDR3 is TGTGCCACCATAGGTCCTGGAAACACCATATATTTT.

The chain links TRBV28 to TRBJ1-5, with a possible D match to TRBD1 (5 bases). Trimming left V 5 bases short and J 4 bases short, with 18 bases between. Germline V gene sequence: CDR1 MDHEN, CDR2 SYDVKM. CDR3 length: 16 amino acids. This CDR3 is CASSPMGGVRNQPQHF. The CDR3 nucleotides are TGTGCCAGCAGTCCAATGGGGGGAGTACGGAATCAGCCCCAGCATTTT.

CDR3 protein: CASSLVVSRGADTQYF. The DNA for the CDR3 is TGTGCCAGCAGCTTAGTGGTTAGCCGGGGGGCGGATACGCAGTATTTT. The chain joins TRBV7-9 to TRBJ2-3, with D perhaps matching TRBD2 (7 bases). The V end was cut by 1 base, the J end by 6 bases, with 17 bases between. The CDR3 is made up of 16 amino acids. Germline assignment: CDR1 SEHNR and CDR2 FQNEAQ (reference sequence). Full variable domain (outside the CDR3, taken from reference TRBV7-9 and TRBJ2-3): DTGVSQNPRHKITKRGQNVTFRCDPISEHNRLYWYRQTLGQGPEFLTYFQNEAQLEKSRLLSDRFSAERPKGSFSTLEIQRTEQGDSAMYLCASSLVVSRGADTQYFGPGTRLTVL.

This clonotype turned up a few times. This chain links TRBV19 with TRBJ1-3; D unclear. The V end lost 7 bases, the J end lost 0 bases, and 13 bases lay between the germline ends. The CDR3 runs to 15 residues. CDR1 is LNHDA and CDR2 is SQIVND in the germline V gene (reference sequence). The CDR3 DNA follows: TGTGCCAGTACCTCCTCGGTTTACTCTGGAAACACCATATATTTT. Encoded protein: CASTSSVYSGNTIYF.

This clonotype has a handful of counts. The gene calls are TRBV21-1 and TRBJ1-5; the table's D call, TRBD1, was not checked against the DNA. TRBV21-1 is a listed pseudogene. The CDR3 contains 16 residues. The chain's CDR3 is CASSTGTVNSNQPQHF. In DNA, the CDR3 is TGTGCCAGCAGCACCGGGACAGTAAATAGCAATCAGCCCCAGCATTTT.

This clonotype was counted a few times. The gene calls are TRBV20-1 and TRBJ1-1, with 7 bases fitting TRBD1. The ends lost 6 bases at V and 2 bases at J; junction bases unmatched: 6. CDR3 length: 13 amino acids. CDR1 is DFQATT and CDR2 is SNEGSKA in the germline V gene (reference sequence). The CDR3 here is CSARDSLNTEAFF. The CDR3 DNA reads TGCAGTGCGAGGGACAGCTTAAACACTGAAGCTTTCTTT.